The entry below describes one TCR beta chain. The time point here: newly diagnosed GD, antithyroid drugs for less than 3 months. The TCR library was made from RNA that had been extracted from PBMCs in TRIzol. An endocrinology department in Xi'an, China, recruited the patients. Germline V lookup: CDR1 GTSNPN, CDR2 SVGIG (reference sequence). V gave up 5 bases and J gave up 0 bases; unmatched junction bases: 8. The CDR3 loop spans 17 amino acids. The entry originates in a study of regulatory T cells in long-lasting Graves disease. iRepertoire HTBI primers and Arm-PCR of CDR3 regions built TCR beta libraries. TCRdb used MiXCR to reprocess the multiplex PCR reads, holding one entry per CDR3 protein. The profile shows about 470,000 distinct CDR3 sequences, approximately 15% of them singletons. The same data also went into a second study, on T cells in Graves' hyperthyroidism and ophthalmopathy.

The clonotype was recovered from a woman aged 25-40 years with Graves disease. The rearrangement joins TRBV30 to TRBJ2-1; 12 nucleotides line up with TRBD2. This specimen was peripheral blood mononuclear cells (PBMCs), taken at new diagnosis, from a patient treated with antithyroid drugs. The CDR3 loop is CAWSGLAGRSSYNEQFF. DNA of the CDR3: TGTGCCTGGTCGGGACTAGCGGGTAGGAGCTCCTACAATGAGCAGTTCTTC.